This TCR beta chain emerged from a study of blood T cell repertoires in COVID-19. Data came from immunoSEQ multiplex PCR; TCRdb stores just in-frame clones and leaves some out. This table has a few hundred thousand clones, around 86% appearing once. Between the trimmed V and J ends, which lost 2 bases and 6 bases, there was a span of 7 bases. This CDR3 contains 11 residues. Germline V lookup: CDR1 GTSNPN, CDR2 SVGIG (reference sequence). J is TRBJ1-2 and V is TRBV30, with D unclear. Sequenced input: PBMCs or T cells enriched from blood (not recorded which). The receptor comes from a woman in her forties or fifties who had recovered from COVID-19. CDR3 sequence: CAWSLADGYTF. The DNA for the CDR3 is TGTGCCTGGAGTCTGGCGGATGGCTACACCTTC.